This T cell receptor beta chain was obtained from a study of blood T cell repertoires in COVID-19. Study context: In each case, the material was cDNA or gDNA derived from T cells, B-cell-depleted T cells, or PBMCs.

Either two negative PCRs, clearance, or symptom resolution qualified Cohort 3 donors as recovered. As originally analysed: It was from reference gene primer amplification that nucleated cell counts were estimated. Using immunoSEQ multiplex PCR, the repertoire was profiled, and TCRdb retains in-frame clones only, with some absent. The DNA gave D and trimming, while V, J and clone size come from that table. The sample contains 330,000 or so clones, roughly 90% of which appear only once. This CDR3 spans 14 amino acids. The V segment lost 6 bases and the J segment 8 bases; nucleotides outside the gene matches: 7. Germline V lookup: CDR1 SNHLY, CDR2 FYNNEI.

Material for sequencing was PBMCs or T cells enriched from blood (not recorded which). This chain connects TRBV2 to TRBJ1-4; 9 positions match TRBD1. The receptor comes from a woman younger than 45 who had recovered from COVID-19. In DNA form, the CDR3 reads TGTGCCAGCAGAACAGACAGGGGGTCAGAAAAACTGTTTTTT. Amino acid sequence: CASRTDRGSEKLFF.